These 4 T cell receptor beta chains share one sample of origin, sequenced in a study of blood T cell dynamics during melanoma immunotherapy. TCRdb keeps only in-frame clones here, not all; method: immunoSEQ multiplex PCR. The sample has several thousand clones, 85% to 95% seen once; the top ten hold about 12%. Time point denoted: pre-treatment baseline. The source material was cell-free DNA from blood, sampled from a patient treated with checkpoint blockade. These TCRs come from a human donor with melanoma.

This chain joins TRBV2 and TRBJ1-1; D not certain. Germline loops: CDR1 SNHLY, CDR2 FYNNEI. The V gene lost 1 base and the J gene lost 0 bases, with 6 bases spanning the gap. The CDR3 consists of 14 residues. The CDR3 loop reads CASSEGVLNTEAFF. The CDR3 nucleotides are TGTGCCAGCAGTGAAGGGGTCTTGAACACTGAAGCTTTCTTT.

CDR3 residues: CASCNQPQHF. CDR3 DNA: TGCGCCAGTTGCAATCAGCCCCAGCATTTT. V is TRBV5-1 and J is TRBJ1-5; D is uncertain. The CDR3 has 10 amino acids. V dropped 8 bases and J dropped 2 bases, with 2 bases sitting between them. Germline V gene lookup returns CDR1 SGHRS and CDR2 YFSETQ.

This chain joins TRBV4-3 and TRBJ2-3; tentatively, D is TRBD2 (6 bases). V gave up 3 bases and J gave up 3 bases, with 10 bases separating them. This CDR3 spans 14 amino acids. Germline CDR1 LGHNA, CDR2 YSLEER. The CDR3 protein is CASSQGGTTDTQYF. The CDR3 bases are TGCGCCAGCAGCCAGGGGGGTACTACAGATACGCAGTATTTT.

The chain combines TRBV29-1 with TRBJ1-1, with 9 nucleotides matching TRBD1. The CDR3 is made up of 10 amino acids. Germline CDR1 SQVTM, CDR2 ANQGSEA. The V segment lost 5 bases and the J segment 10 bases; nucleotides outside the gene matches: 2. As DNA, the CDR3 is TGCAGCGTTTACAGGGGGCGAGCTTTCTTT. It specifies CSVYRGRAFF.